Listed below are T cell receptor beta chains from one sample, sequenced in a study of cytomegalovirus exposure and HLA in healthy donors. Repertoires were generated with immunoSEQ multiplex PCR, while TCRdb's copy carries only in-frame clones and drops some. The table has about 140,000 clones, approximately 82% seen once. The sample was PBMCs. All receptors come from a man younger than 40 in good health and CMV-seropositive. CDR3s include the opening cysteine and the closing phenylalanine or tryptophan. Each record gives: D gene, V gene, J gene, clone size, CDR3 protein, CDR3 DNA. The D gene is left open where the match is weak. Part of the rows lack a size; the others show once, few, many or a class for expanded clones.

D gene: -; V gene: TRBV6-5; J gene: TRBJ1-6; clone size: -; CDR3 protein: CASRPPSSYNSPLHF; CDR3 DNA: TGTGCCAGCAGGCCCCCGAGCTCCTATAATTCACCCCTCCACTTT
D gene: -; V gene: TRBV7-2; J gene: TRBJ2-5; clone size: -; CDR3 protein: CASNDGGSQETQYF; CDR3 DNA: TGTGCCAGCAATGACGGGGGATCTCAAGAGACCCAGTACTTC
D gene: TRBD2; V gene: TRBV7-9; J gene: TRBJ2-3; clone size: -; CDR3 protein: CASSLGSSGVPSTDTQYF; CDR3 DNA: TGTGCCAGCAGCTTAGGTTCTAGCGGGGTCCCTAGCACAGATACGCAGTATTTT
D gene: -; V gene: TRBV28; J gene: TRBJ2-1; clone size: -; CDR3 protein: CASRSFMGGSYNEQFF; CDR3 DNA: TGTGCCAGCAGGTCCTTCATGGGCGGGTCCTACAATGAGCAGTTCTTC
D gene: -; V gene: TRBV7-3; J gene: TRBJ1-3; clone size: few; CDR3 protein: CASSPTTGGGTIYF; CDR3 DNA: TGTGCCAGCAGCCCAACGACAGGTGGAGGCACCATATATTTT
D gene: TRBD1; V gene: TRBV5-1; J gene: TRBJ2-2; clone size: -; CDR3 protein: CASSDRTGPGELFF; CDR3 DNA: TGCGCCAGCAGCGATAGGACAGGGCCCGGGGAGCTGTTTTTT
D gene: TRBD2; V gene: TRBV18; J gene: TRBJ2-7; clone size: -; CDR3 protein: CASSPPGLAVYEQYF; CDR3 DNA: TGTGCCAGCTCACCACCGGGACTAGCGGTCTACGAGCAGTACTTC
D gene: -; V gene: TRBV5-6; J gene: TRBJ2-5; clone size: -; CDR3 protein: CASSLLGSIGPQETQYF; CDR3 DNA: TGTGCCAGCAGCCTGCTCGGTTCTATTGGGCCTCAAGAGACCCAGTACTTC
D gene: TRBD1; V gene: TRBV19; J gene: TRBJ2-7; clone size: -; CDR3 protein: CASSPQGGQGTHEQYF; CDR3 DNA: TGTGCCAGTAGTCCCCAGGGGGGACAGGGGACCCACGAGCAGTACTTC
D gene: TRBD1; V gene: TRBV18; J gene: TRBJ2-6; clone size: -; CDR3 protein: CASSPTRTGGSGANVLTF; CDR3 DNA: TGTGCCAGCTCACCAACGCGGACAGGGGGATCTGGGGCCAACGTCCTGACTTTC
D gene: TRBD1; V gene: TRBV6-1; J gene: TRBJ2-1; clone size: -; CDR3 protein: CASSDGQGYHNEQFF; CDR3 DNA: TGTGCCAGCAGCGACGGACAGGGGTATCACAATGAGCAGTTCTTC
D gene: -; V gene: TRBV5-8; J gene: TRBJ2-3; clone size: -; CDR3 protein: CASSLAPVTYTQYF; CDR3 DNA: TGTGCCAGCAGCTTGGCCCCAGTTACCTATACGCAGTATTTT
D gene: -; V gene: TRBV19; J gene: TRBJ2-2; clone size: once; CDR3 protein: CASSLRQGTTGELFF; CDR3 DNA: TGTGCCAGCTCCCTTAGGCAGGGGACCACCGGGGAGCTGTTTTTT
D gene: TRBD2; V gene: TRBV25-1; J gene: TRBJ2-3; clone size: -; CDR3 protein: CASRATSGSTDTQYF; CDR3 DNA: TGTGCCAGCAGGGCTACTAGCGGTAGCACAGATACGCAGTATTTT
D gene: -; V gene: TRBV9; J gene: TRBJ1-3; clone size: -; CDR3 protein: CASSNVDSRSGNTIYF; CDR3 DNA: TGTGCCAGCAGCAACGTAGACAGCCGTTCTGGAAACACCATATATTTT
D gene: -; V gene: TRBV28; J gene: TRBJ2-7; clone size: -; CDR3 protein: CASSQGYYEQYF; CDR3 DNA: TGTGCCAGCAGTCAGGGATACTACGAGCAGTACTTC
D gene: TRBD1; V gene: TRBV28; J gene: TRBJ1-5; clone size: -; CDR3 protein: CASTLDRDDQPQHF; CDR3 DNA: TGTGCCAGCACCCTCGACAGGGACGATCAGCCCCAGCATTTT
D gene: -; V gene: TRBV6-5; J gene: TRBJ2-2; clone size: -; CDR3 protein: CASSSFGGRTGELFF; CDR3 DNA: TGTGCCAGCAGTTCTTTCGGGGGAAGGACCGGGGAGCTGTTTTTT
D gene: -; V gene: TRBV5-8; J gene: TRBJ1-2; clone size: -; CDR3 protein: CASSLYLGYTF; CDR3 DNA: TGTGCCAGCAGCTTGTACCTAGGCTACACCTTC
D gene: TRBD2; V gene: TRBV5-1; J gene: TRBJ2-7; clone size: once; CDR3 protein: CASSPLAGSSYEQYF; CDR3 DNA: TGCGCCAGCTCCCCCCTAGCGGGTAGCTCCTACGAGCAGTACTTC
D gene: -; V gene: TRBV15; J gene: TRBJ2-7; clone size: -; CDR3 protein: CATSRERVSYEQYF; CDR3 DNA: TGTGCCACCAGCAGAGAGAGGGTATCCTACGAGCAGTACTTC
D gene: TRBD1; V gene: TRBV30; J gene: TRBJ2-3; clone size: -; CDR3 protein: CAWSRTGIRDTQYF; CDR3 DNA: TGTGCCTGGAGTAGGACAGGTATTAGGGATACGCAGTATTTT
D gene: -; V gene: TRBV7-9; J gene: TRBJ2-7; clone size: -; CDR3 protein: CASSFAGLANEQYF; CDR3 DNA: TGTGCCAGCAGCTTCGCAGGGTTGGCCAACGAGCAGTACTTC
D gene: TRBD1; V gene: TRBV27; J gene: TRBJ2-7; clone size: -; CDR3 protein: CASSSTGDGQYF; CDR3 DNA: TGTGCCAGCAGTTCGACAGGGGACGGGCAGTACTTC
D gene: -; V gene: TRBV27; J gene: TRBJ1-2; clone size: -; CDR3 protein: CASTSQLEGSGYGYTF; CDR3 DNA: TGTGCCAGCACCTCCCAATTGGAGGGATCCGGTTATGGCTACACCTTC
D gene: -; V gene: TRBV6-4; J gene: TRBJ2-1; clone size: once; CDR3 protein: CASSVDGNSYNEQFF; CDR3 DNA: TGTGCCAGCAGTGTAGACGGGAACTCCTACAATGAGCAGTTCTTC
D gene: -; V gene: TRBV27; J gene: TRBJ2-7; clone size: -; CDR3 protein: CASSLVQGNEQYF; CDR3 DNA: TGTGCCAGCAGTTTGGTACAGGGAAACGAGCAGTACTTC
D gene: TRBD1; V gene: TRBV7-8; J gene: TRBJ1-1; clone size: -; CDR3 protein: CASSLGGGQAEAFF; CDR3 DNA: TGTGCCAGCAGCTTAGGGGGGGGACAGGCTGAAGCTTTCTTT
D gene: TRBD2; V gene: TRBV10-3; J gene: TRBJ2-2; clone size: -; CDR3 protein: CAIRSGRDTGELFF; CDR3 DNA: TGTGCCATCCGATCAGGGAGGGACACCGGGGAGCTGTTTTTT
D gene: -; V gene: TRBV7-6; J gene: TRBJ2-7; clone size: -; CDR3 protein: CASSLVETSGSEQYF; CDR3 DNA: TGTGCCAGCAGCTTAGTTGAGACTAGTGGAAGCGAGCAGTACTTC
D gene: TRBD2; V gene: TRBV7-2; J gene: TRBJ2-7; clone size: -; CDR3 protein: CASSLTGTSDNEQYF; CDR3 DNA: TGTGCCAGCAGCTTGACCGGGACTAGCGATAACGAGCAGTACTTC
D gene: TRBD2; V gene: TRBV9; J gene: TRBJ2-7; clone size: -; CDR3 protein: CASSVAAGEPSYEQYF; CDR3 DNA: TGTGCCAGCAGCGTAGCGGCGGGAGAGCCCTCCTACGAGCAGTACTTC
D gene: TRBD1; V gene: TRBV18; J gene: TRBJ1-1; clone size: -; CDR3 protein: CASSPMDVTGGMNTEAFF; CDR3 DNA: TGTGCCAGCTCACCAATGGACGTGACAGGGGGCATGAACACTGAAGCTTTCTTT
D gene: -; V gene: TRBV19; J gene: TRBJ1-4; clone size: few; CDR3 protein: CASSIGQGLPNEKLFF; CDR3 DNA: TGTGCCAGTAGTATAGGGCAGGGGCTACCTAATGAAAAACTGTTTTTT
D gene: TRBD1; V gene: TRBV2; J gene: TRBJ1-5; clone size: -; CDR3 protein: CASSGDSSNQPQHF; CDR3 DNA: TGTGCCAGCAGTGGGGACAGTAGCAATCAGCCCCAGCATTTT